This T cell receptor beta chain was obtained from a study of ipilimumab plus nivolumab after autologous stem cell transplantation. Study at large: A median of about 8 nivolumab and 5 ipilimumab doses were given. The DLBCL cohort had primary refractory and relapsed disease, with 18-month progression-free survival of about 82% and 31%.

Ipilimumab, 1 mg/kg, started 14 to 28 days after autologous transplant. The ends were cut back, 5 bases at V and 6 bases at J, with 11 bases in the middle. CDR1 is SGHNT, CDR2 YENEEA, per germline. This CDR3 region has 13 residues. Assay: immunoSEQ multiplex PCR; the TCRdb copy retains only in-frame clones and omits some. Here the sample spans 77,000 or so clones, more than 80% being singletons. This TCR was recovered from a male donor with diffuse large B-cell lymphoma. V and J are TRBV11-3 and TRBJ2-1; a weak D match, TRBD2 (6 bases). The source material was PBMCs, sampled in a trial of ipilimumab plus nivolumab as post-transplant consolidation. CDR3 in amino acids: CASSARLGNEQFF. In DNA form, the CDR3 reads TGTGCCAGCAGCGCCCGACTAGGCAATGAGCAGTTCTTC. Full variable domain (rest looked up from reference TRBV11-3 and TRBJ2-1): EAGVVQSPRYKIIEKKQPVAFWCNPISGHNTLYWYLQNLGQGPELLIRYENEEAVDDSQLPKDRFSAERLKGVDSTLKIQPAELGDSAVYLCASSARLGNEQFFGPGTRLTVL.